This TCR beta chain was profiled in a study of cytomegalovirus exposure and HLA in healthy donors. Broader study findings: Fewer N-insertions than the roughly 670-donor mean were reportedly shown by an Asian-associated ancestry cluster in a later analysis.

A multiplex PCR was run with 60 Vbeta primers and 13 Jbeta primers. Sequenced by immunoSEQ multiplex PCR; TCRdb stores in-frame clones only, minus some. In the table there are about 140,000 clones, 70% to 75% of which are singletons. A word on this clone: Its specificity is not known.

This CDR3 has 11 residues. CDR1 and CDR2 from the germline V gene are SNHLY and FYNNEI. Trimming cost V 8 bases and J 6 bases, with 9 bases left between them. The chain has TRBV2 and TRBJ2-3; D is uncertain. This sequence originates from a human donor in good health. Sequencing was performed on PBMCs. CDR3 nucleotides: TGTGCCAGCCTATTGGGCGATACGCAGTATTTT. This codes for CASLLGDTQYF.